Shown below are 27 T cell receptor beta chains from a single sample sequenced in a study of T cell responses to AZD1222 COVID-19 vaccine. Assay: immunoSEQ multiplex PCR; the TCRdb copy retains only in-frame clones and omits some. In the table there are 150,000 or so clones, 80% to 95% of which are singletons. This specimen consisted of peripheral blood, obtained 28 days after the second AZD1222 dose. Receptors originate from an adult who received the AZD1222 COVID-19 vaccine.

V gene TRBV5-1 combines with J gene TRBJ1-2; no firm D call. The CDR3 is 16 residues long. V gave up 1 base and J gave up 4 bases, with 17 bases separating them. Germline CDR1 reads SGHRS; CDR2 reads YFSETQ. The CDR3 DNA reads TGCGCCAGCAGCTTGTCTTCTGGGCGGCAGTTCTATGGCTACACCTTC. It translates to CASSLSSGRQFYGYTF.

V usage is TRBV27 and J usage is TRBJ1-4; D is perhaps TRBD1 (6 bases). The CDR3 covers 14 residues. The ends were cut back, 3 bases at V and 8 bases at J, with 13 bases in the middle. Germline CDR1 is MNHEY and CDR2 is SMNVEV (reference sequence). The CDR3 loop is CASSLGDIGEKLFF. The CDR3 DNA follows: TGTGCCAGCAGTTTGGGGGACATAGGGGAAAAACTGTTTTTT.

This chain uses TRBV18 with TRBJ2-3; D is unresolved. The CDR3 covers 15 residues. Germline CDR1 KGHSH, CDR2 LQKENI. V was pared by 3 bases and J by 3 bases, with 13 bases between. The CDR3 reads CASSPSRPQTDTQYF. DNA for the CDR3: TGTGCCAGCTCACCCTCCAGGCCTCAAACAGATACGCAGTATTTT.

The rearrangement uses TRBV7-2 and TRBJ2-5, with D perhaps TRBD1 (6 bases). Germline CDR1 and CDR2: SGHTA and FQGNSA. V dropped 3 bases and J dropped 6 bases, with 14 bases sitting between them. This CDR3 region has 14 residues. The CDR3 sequence: CASSLDTGKKTQYF. CDR3 sequence (DNA): TGTGCCAGCAGCTTGGACACAGGGAAGAAGACCCAGTACTTC.

This clone was observed once. V is TRBV28 and J is TRBJ2-1; a weak D match, TRBD2 (6 bases). Germline values: CDR1 MDHEN, CDR2 SYDVKM. This CDR3 is built from 14 residues. The V end was cut by 3 bases, the J end by 2 bases, with 8 bases between. CDR3 sequence: CASSFGGTYNEQFF. DNA for the CDR3: TGTGCCAGCAGTTTCGGGGGAACCTACAATGAGCAGTTCTTC.

DNA of the CDR3: TGTGCCAGCAGTAGGGGACAAGAAGTCGCTAACTATGGCTACACCTTC. The encoded protein is CASSRGQEVANYGYTF. The V and J genes are TRBV27 and TRBJ1-2, with D maybe TRBD1 (6 bases). The CDR3 totals 16 residues. The germline gives CDR1 MNHEY, CDR2 SMNVEV (reference sequence). V lost 5 bases and J lost 0, with 16 bases in between.

V is TRBV7-9 and J is TRBJ1-5; no definite D call. The CDR3 is made up of 16 amino acids. V shed 2 bases and J shed 2 bases, with 13 bases lying between them. Germline V lookup: CDR1 SEHNR, CDR2 FQNEAQ (reference sequence). The CDR3 loop reads CASSLFAAGRNQPQHF. CDR3 nucleotides: TGTGCCAGCAGCTTATTTGCTGCCGGCCGCAATCAGCCCCAGCATTTT.

This sequence joins TRBV25-1 and TRBJ2-3, with 10 nucleotides matching TRBD2. In germline, CDR1 is MGHDK, CDR2 SYGVNS. V lost 4 bases and J lost 1; bases outside the gene matches: 8. CDR3 size: 17 residues. This chain's CDR3 is CASSASLGLAGTDTQYF. The CDR3 region has the DNA TGTGCCAGCAGTGCGAGCCTTGGACTAGCGGGCACAGATACGCAGTATTTT.

This clone showed up just a few times. V and J are TRBV10-3 and TRBJ1-6; D ambiguous. This CDR3 spans 13 amino acids. Germline CDR1 reads ENHRY; CDR2 reads SYGVKD. Between the trimmed V and J ends, which lost 7 bases and 9 bases, there was a span of 13 bases. CDR3 sequence reads: CAITQKIGSPLHF. CDR3 nucleotide sequence: TGTGCCATCACACAGAAGATAGGTTCACCCCTCCACTTT.

J is TRBJ2-1 and V is TRBV27; 12 bases agree with TRBD2. The CDR3 runs to 15 residues. CDR1 MNHEY and CDR2 SMNVEV come from the germline V gene (reference sequence). J lost 5 bases, V lost 6 bases, and 5 bases had no gene match. CDR3 in DNA: TGTGCCAGCAGAAGAGGACTAGCGGGAAACAATGAGCAGTTCTTC. This gives the protein CASRRGLAGNNEQFF.

The chain links TRBV28 to TRBJ1-4; no clear D gene. V lost 3 bases and J 8 bases, leaving 13 bases between the germline ends. The CDR3 spans 14 residues. Germline loops: CDR1 MDHEN, CDR2 SYDVKM. The CDR3 DNA is TGTGCCAGCAGTTTGGTGGGAGAAAGGGAAAAACTGTTTTTT. As protein: CASSLVGEREKLFF.

This rearrangement joins TRBV28 to TRBJ2-7; no clear D gene. Trimming shortened V by 5 bases and J by 0 bases, and 11 bases separated the two germline ends. CDR3 length equals 14 residues. Germline lookup yields CDR1 MDHEN and CDR2 SYDVKM. Here the CDR3 reads CASSQTTSSYEQYF. The CDR3 DNA sequence: TGTGCCAGCAGTCAAACCACAAGCTCCTACGAGCAGTACTTC.

The CDR3 coding sequence is TGTGCCACTAAACTTACACCTAATGAAAAACTGTTTTTT. It translates to CATKLTPNEKLFF. V and J are TRBV27 and TRBJ1-4; no clear D. The length of the CDR3 is 13 residues. The germline V and J ends were trimmed by 10 bases and 3 bases, with 12 bases remaining between them. Germline assignment: CDR1 MNHEY and CDR2 SMNVEV (reference sequence).

The CDR3: CASSYVGGGKNIQYF. The CDR3, as DNA: TGTGCCAGCAGCTACGTGGGGGGTGGCAAAAACATTCAGTACTTC. The gene calls are TRBV6-6 and TRBJ2-4, with a tentative D call TRBD2 (6 bases). Germline-derived CDR1 and CDR2 are MNHNY and SVGAGI (reference sequence). The CDR3 consists of 15 residues. The V end was cut by 6 bases, the J end by 3 bases, with 15 bases between.

This clone was seen once. Other DNA sequences from this sample encode an identical CDR3 as well. The V call is TRBV28, the J call TRBJ1-2; 7 positions agree with TRBD1. The CDR3 spans 12 residues. CDR1 and CDR2 (germline): MDHEN, SYDVKM. V lost 6 bases and J lost 7; bases outside the gene matches: 5. As DNA, the CDR3 is TGTGCCAGCAGCTTACAGGGGATTGGCTACACCTTC. This codes for CASSLQGIGYTF.

The V and J genes are TRBV28 and TRBJ2-7, with D uncertain. The CDR3 spans 13 residues. V shed 5 bases and J shed 6 bases, with 14 bases lying between them. From germline, CDR1 is MDHEN and CDR2 SYDVKM. CDR3 amino acids: CASSPPDGFEQYF. The CDR3 nucleotides read TGTGCCAGCAGTCCACCTGATGGTTTCGAGCAGTACTTC.

V and J are TRBV7-3 and TRBJ2-3; D possibly corresponds to TRBD1 (5 bases). The CDR3 contains 15 residues. Deletions cut 0 bases from V and 6 bases from J, with 13 bases between. Germline-derived CDR1 and CDR2 are SGHTA and FQGTGA. This chain's CDR3 is CASSLTLAGRDTQYF. The CDR3 DNA reads TGTGCCAGCAGCTTAACGTTGGCAGGGCGGGATACGCAGTATTTT. The whole variable domain, remainder taken from reference TRBV7-3 and TRBJ2-3, is GAGVSQTPSNKVTEKGKYVELRCDPISGHTALYWYRQSLGQGPEFLIYFQGTGAADDSGLPNDRFFAVRPEGSVSTLKIQRTERGDSAVYLCASSLTLAGRDTQYFGPGTRLTVL.

This chain uses TRBV10-2 with TRBJ1-2; 10 nucleotides align to TRBD1. Unmatched junction bases numbered 7, after V lost 8 bases and J lost 4 bases. This CDR3 is 14 amino acids long. Per germline, CDR1 WSHSY and CDR2 SAAADI. This CDR3 reads CASADRGRGYGYTF. CDR3 coding DNA: TGCGCCAGCGCTGACAGGGGGCGCGGCTATGGCTACACCTTC.

The CDR3 DNA follows: TGCGCCAGCAGCCCGCTCCCACCGGGACAGGGAAGGGAGACCCAGTACTTC. Encoded protein: CASSPLPPGQGRETQYF. The chain combines TRBV4-1 with TRBJ2-5, with 9 bases lining up with TRBD1. CDR3 length: 17 amino acids. Trimming took 4 bases from V and 5 from J; bases not matched to a gene: 14. Germline V gene data show CDR1 as MGHRA and CDR2 as YSYEKL.

This clone has only a few counts. The chain is built from TRBV21-1 and TRBJ2-5; the table's D gene call, TRBD2, was not cross checked with the DNA. TRBV21-1 is a pseudogene locus. This CDR3 spans 14 amino acids. The CDR3 bases are TGTGCCAACCCACTAGCGCGGGACCAAGAGACCCAGTACTTC. Protein: CANPLARDQETQYF.

The gene calls are TRBV19 and TRBJ2-1; the D gene is possibly TRBD2 (6 bases). CDR1 is LNHDA and CDR2 is SQIVND in the germline V gene (reference sequence). Trimming took 3 bases from V and 3 from J, leaving 12 bases between them. The CDR3 sequence is 15 residues long. The DNA for the CDR3 is TGTGCCAGTAGTATTGACTCTAGCGTCTACAATGAGCAGTTCTTC. As protein: CASSIDSSVYNEQFF.

The chain couples TRBV18 to TRBJ2-3, with TRBD2 matching 11 bases. Germline trimming cut 2 bases from V and 3 bases from J; bases unmatched to any gene: 4. CDR1 is KGHSH, CDR2 LQKENI, per germline. The CDR3 runs to 16 residues. CDR3 region: CASSPELAGATDTQYF. CDR3 sequence (DNA): TGTGCCAGCTCACCAGAACTAGCGGGAGCTACAGATACGCAGTATTTT.

This chain uses TRBV19 with TRBJ2-2; 12 bases are a match to TRBD2. The CDR3 is 17 amino acids. Trimming removed 1 base from V and 6 bases from J; junction bases left unmatched: 6. Germline V gene lookup returns CDR1 LNHDA and CDR2 SQIVND (reference sequence). This CDR3 reads CASSIAGLAGFAGELFF. For the CDR3, the DNA is TGTGCCAGTAGTATAGCTGGACTAGCGGGATTTGCCGGGGAGCTGTTTTTT.

V and J are TRBV12-3 or TRBV12-4 and TRBJ1-1, with D unclear. The CDR3 length is 13 residues. The V end was cut by 6 bases, the J end by 5 bases, with 13 bases between. The DNA of the CDR3 is TGTGCCAGCAGGTCGGCTCGGAGAACTGAAGCTTTCTTT. It encodes CASRSARRTEAFF.

This rearrangement joins TRBV4-3 to TRBJ1-5, with TRBD1 identical over 9 bases. Losses at the gene ends were 1 base for V and 6 bases for J; bases not matched to a gene: 4. The CDR3 has 15 residues. Germline CDR1 is LGHNA and CDR2 is YSLEER. This CDR3 reads CASSQVDRGGQPQHF. As DNA, the CDR3 is TGCGCCAGCAGCCAAGTGGACAGGGGAGGTCAGCCCCAGCATTTT.

J is TRBJ1-2 and V is TRBV12-3 or TRBV12-4; the D is unclear. The V and J ends lost 6 bases and 8 bases respectively, with 13 bases between them. The CDR3 runs 12 residues. The CDR3 here is CASSYSRMGYTF. The CDR3 DNA follows: TGTGCCAGCAGCTATTCTCGCATGGGCTACACCTTC.

The CDR3 bases are TGTGCCAGCACTAGGGACGGTGATGGCTACACCTTC. Residues: CASTRDGDGYTF. The chain combines TRBV5-5 with TRBJ1-2, with D possibly matching TRBD1 (5 bases). The V and J ends lost 6 bases and 6 bases respectively, with 12 bases between them. The CDR3 sequence is 12 residues long. The germline V gene encodes CDR1 SGHKS and CDR2 YYEKEE (reference sequence).